This TCR beta chain was recorded in a study of blood T cell repertoires in COVID-19. Turning to the study itself: Specimens from acute and convalescent COVID-19 originated in the United States, Italy and Spain. Sources were T cells, B-cell-depleted T cells, or PBMCs; the material itself was cDNA or gDNA.

V lost 6 bases to trimming and J lost 3 bases; unmatched junction nucleotides: 6. Germline values: CDR1 MNHNY, CDR2 SVGAGI (reference sequence). The CDR3 is 15 residues long. TCRdb's table, derived via immunoSEQ multiplex PCR, lists solely in-frame clones and lacks some. The table has approximately 500,000 clones, roughly nine tenths seen once; the top ten hold 7.5% to 9.5%. The V call is TRBV6-6, the J call TRBJ2-2; 8 bases line up with TRBD1. This receptor was identified in a woman in her forties or fifties with COVID-19, enrolled during active disease. Sequenced: peripheral blood. The CDR3 region is CASRTWGQDTGELFF. The CDR3 DNA reads TGTGCCAGCAGGACGTGGGGACAGGACACCGGGGAGCTGTTTTTT.